This entry features one T cell receptor (beta chain) sequence. The sample comes from a study of Ad26.COV2.S vaccination and SARS-CoV-2 variants. As for treatment: some 20 received Ad26.COV2.S at low or high dose, single or two shots; 5 received placebo; per-sample allocation not given. Specimen acquisition occurred on day 63 following the initial vaccine or placebo injection. Clones were read by immunoSEQ multiplex PCR, and TCRdb kept only the in-frame ones, dropping some. This sample has 200,000 to 300,000 clones, with around 88% found just once. Sequences were derived from peripheral blood, sampled in a trial of Ad26.COV2.S vaccine versus placebo. The origin of this receptor is a person between 18 and 65 years old who received the Ad26.COV2.S COVID-19 vaccine or a placebo.

CDR3 loop: CASSLTGQGSTGELFF. CDR3 DNA: TGCGCCAGCAGCTTGACAGGGCAGGGGAGCACCGGGGAGCTGTTTTTT. This chain uses TRBV5-1 with TRBJ2-2; tentative D call: TRBD1 (6 bases). The CDR3 extends over 16 amino acids. The V and J ends lost 1 base and 4 bases respectively, with 14 bases between them. Germline CDR1 and CDR2: SGHRS and YFSETQ. Looking up the rest from reference TRBV5-1 and TRBJ2-2 gives the full variable domain: KAGVTQTPRYLIKTRGQQVTLSCSPISGHRSVSWYQQTPGQGLQFLFEYFSETQRNKGNFPGRFSGRQFSNSRSEMNVSTLELGDSALYLCASSLTGQGSTGELFFGEGSRLTVL.